Sequencing of this T cell receptor beta chain was carried out in a study of T cell responses to AZD1222 COVID-19 vaccine. The study, taken as a whole, reports: All repertoire sampling was performed exclusively after the peak T cell response.

On this clone itself: Its antigen is as yet unknown.

Germline-derived CDR1 and CDR2 are SGHDN and FVKESK. The V and J ends lost 0 bases and 7 bases respectively, with 10 bases between them. The CDR3 spans 14 residues. This table comes from immunoSEQ multiplex PCR, and its TCRdb copy is limited to in-frame clones, with some not included. The sample carries hundreds of thousands of clones, roughly 93% recorded once. The gene calls are TRBV14 and TRBJ2-1; D may be TRBD1 or TRBD2 (6 bases each). This specimen consisted of peripheral blood, obtained 28 days after the second AZD1222 dose. This sequence was found in an adult who received the AZD1222 COVID-19 vaccine. The CDR3 sequence: CASSQDRGRNEQFF. For the CDR3, the DNA is TGTGCCAGCAGCCAAGACCGGGGGCGGAATGAGCAGTTCTTC.